This T cell receptor (beta chain) originates from a study of CD8 T cells in ankylosing spondylitis. Study results and limitations: Some of the motif variants had earlier been found in reactive arthritis patients' fluid and blood. Significant enrichment of disease-linked clones was reportedly seen in matched ankylosing spondylitis synovial fluid. Several highly homologous variants formed a TCR beta motif that appeared characteristic of ankylosing spondylitis blood.

A remark on this clonotype: Its antigen is unidentified.

Germline CDR1 is SGHRS and CDR2 is YFSETQ. V shed 3 bases and J shed 5 bases, with 14 bases lying between them. This CDR3 comprises 14 residues. Quantitative 5'-RACE with molecular barcodes produced the TCR beta libraries. TCRdb fed the 5' RACE reads into MiXCR, producing one record per CDR3 protein. Here the sample spans a few hundred thousand distinct CDR3 sequences, more than 20% being singletons. The V call is TRBV5-1, the J call TRBJ2-5; D gene uncertain. The sample was blood, either unsorted or a sorted T cell fraction (not recorded which). The source of this sequence is a female donor with ankylosing spondylitis or in good health (not recorded which). The CDR3 loop is CASSYGTARETQYF. In DNA form, the CDR3 reads TGCGCCAGCAGCTATGGCACAGCGCGGGAGACCCAGTACTTC.